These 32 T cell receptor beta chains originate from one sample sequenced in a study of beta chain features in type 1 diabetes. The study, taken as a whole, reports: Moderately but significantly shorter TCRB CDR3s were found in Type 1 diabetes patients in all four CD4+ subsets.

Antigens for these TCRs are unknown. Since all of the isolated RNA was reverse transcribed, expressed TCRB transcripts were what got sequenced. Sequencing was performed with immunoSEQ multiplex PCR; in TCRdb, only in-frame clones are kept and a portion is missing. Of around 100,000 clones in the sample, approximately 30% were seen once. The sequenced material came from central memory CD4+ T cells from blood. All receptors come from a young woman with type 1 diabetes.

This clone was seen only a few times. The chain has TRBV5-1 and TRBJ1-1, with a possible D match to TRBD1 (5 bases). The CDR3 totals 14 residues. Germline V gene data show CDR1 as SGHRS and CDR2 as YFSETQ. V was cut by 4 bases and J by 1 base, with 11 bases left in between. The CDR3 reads CASSVGPGNTEAFF. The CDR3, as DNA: TGCGCCAGCAGCGTGGGACCGGGGAACACTGAAGCTTTCTTT.

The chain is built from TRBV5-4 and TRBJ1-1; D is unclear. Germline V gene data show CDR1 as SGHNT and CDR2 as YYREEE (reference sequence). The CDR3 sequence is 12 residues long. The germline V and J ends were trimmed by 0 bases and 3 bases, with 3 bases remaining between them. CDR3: CASSLGHTEAFF. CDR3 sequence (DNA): TGTGCCAGCAGCTTGGGGCACACTGAAGCTTTCTTT.

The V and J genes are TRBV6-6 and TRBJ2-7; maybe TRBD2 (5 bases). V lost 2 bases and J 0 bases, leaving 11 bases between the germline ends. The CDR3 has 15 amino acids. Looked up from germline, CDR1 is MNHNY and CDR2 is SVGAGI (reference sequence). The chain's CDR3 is CASSYGRVRSYEQYV. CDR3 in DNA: TGTGCCAGCAGTTACGGGCGGGTTCGCTCCTACGAGCAGTACGTC.

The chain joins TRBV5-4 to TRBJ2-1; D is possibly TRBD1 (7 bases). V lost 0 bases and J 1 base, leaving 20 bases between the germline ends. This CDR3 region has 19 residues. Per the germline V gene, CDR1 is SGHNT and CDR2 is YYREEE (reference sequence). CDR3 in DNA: TGTGCCAGCAGCTTGGAAGGGGGGAGACAGGGTCGTTCCTACAATGAGCAGTTCTTC. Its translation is CASSLEGGRQGRSYNEQFF.

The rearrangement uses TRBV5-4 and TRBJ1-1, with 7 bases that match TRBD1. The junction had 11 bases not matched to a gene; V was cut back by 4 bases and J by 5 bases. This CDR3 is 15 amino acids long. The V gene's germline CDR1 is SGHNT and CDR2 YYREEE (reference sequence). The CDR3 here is CASSTQDRFWTEAFF. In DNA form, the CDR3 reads TGTGCCAGCAGCACCCAGGACAGGTTTTGGACTGAAGCTTTCTTT.

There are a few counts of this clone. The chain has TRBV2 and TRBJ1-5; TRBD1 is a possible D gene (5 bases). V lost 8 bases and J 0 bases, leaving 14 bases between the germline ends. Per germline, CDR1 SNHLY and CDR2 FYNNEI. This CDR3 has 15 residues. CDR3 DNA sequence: TGTGCCAGCGGAGGGGTCGTTGATAGCAATCAGCCCCAGCATTTT. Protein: CASGGVVDSNQPQHF. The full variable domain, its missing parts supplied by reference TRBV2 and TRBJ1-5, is EPEVTQTPSHQVTQMGQEVILRCVPISNHLYFYWYRQILGQKVEFLVSFYNNEISEKSEIFDDQFSVERPDGSNFTLKIRSTKLEDSAMYFCASGGVVDSNQPQHFGDGTRLSIL.

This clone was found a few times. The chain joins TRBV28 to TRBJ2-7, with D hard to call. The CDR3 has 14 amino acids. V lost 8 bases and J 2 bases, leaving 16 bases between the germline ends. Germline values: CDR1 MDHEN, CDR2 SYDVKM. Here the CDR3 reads CASGIRVLAYEQYF. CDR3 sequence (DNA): TGTGCCAGCGGCATCCGGGTATTGGCCTACGAGCAGTACTTC. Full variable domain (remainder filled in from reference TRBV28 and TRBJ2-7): DVKVTQSSRYLVKRTGEKVFLECVQDMDHENMFWYRQDPGLGLRLIYFSYDVKMKEKGDIPEGYSVSREKKERFSLILESASTNQTSMYLCASGIRVLAYEQYFGPGTRLTVT.

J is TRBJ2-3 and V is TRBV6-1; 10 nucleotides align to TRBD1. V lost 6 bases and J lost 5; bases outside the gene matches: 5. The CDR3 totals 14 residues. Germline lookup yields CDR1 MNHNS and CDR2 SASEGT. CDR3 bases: TGTGCCAGCAGACTGGACAGGGGGGGAGATACGCAGTATTTT. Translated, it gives CASRLDRGGDTQYF.

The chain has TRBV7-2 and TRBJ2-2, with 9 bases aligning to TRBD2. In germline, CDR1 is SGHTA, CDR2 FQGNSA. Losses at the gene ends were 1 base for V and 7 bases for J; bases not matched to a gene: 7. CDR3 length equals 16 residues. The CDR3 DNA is TGTGCCAGCAGCTTAGAATTAGCGGGAGTTCGCGGGGAGCTGTTTTTT. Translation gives CASSLELAGVRGELFF.

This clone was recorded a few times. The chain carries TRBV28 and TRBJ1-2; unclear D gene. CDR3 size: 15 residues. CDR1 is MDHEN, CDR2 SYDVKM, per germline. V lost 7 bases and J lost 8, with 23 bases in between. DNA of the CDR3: TGTGCCAGCACCCTCCGGAGGGCCGGGCCGATCGGCTACACCTTC. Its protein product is CASTLRRAGPIGYTF.

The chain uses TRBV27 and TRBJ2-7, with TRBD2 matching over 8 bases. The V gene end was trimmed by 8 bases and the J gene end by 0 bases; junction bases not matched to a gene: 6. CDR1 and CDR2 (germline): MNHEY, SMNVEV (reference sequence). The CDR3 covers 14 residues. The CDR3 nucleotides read TGTGCCAGCCGCCCCCGGGAGGGCTCCTACGAGCAGTACGTC. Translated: CASRPREGSYEQYV.

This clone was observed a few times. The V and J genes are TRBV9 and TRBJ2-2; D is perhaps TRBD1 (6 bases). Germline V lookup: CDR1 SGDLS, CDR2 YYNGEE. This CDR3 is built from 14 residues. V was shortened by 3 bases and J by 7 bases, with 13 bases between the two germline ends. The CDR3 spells CASSAQGDSGELFF. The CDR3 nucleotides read TGTGCCAGCAGCGCACAGGGAGACAGCGGGGAGCTGTTTTTT.

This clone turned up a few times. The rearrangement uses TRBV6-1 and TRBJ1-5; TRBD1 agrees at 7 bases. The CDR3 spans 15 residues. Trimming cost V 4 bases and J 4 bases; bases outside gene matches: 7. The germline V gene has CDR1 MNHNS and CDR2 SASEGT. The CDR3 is CASSGIRGSNQPQHF. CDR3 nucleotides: TGTGCCAGCAGTGGGATCAGGGGGTCGAATCAGCCCCAGCATTTT.

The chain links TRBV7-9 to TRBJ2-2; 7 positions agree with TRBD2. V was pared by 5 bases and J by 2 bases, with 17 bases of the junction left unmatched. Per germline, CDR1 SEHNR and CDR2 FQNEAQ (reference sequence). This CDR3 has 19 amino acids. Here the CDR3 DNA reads TGTGCCAGCAGCCCAAGACGGCTAGCGGTCCTAACAAACACCGGGGAGCTGTTTTTT. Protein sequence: CASSPRRLAVLTNTGELFF.

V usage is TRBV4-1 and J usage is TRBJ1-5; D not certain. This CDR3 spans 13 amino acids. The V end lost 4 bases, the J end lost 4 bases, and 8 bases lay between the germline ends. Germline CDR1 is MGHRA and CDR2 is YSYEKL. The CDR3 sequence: CASSRTDNQPQHF. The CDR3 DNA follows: TGCGCCAGCAGCCGGACTGATAATCAGCCCCAGCATTTT.

CDR3 DNA sequence: TGTGCCAGCAACGCCCCGAGGCACCCCGACGCGAGCAATCAGCCCCAGCATTTT. Its protein product is CASNAPRHPDASNQPQHF. J is TRBJ1-5 and V is TRBV28; D remains ambiguous. Germline V lookup: CDR1 MDHEN, CDR2 SYDVKM. The CDR3 has 18 residues. V was clipped by 7 bases and J by 1 base, with 23 bases between them.

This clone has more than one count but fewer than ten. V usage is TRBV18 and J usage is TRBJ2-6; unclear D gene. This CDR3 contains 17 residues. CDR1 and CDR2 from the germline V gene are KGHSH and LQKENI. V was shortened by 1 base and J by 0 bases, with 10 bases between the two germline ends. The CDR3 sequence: CASSPRNTRSGANVLTF. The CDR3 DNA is TGTGCCAGCTCACCACGCAACACCCGCTCTGGGGCCAACGTCCTGACTTTC.

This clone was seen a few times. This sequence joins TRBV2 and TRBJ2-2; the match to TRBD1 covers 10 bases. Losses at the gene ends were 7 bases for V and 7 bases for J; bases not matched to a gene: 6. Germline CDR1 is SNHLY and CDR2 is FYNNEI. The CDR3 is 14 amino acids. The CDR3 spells CASIGQGGSGELFF. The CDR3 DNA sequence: TGTGCCAGCATAGGACAGGGGGGAAGCGGGGAGCTGTTTTTT.

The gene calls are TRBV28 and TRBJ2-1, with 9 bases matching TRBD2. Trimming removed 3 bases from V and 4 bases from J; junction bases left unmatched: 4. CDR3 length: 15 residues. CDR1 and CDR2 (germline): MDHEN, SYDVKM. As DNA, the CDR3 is TGTGCCAGCAGTTTTTGGACTAGCGCTTACAATGAGCAGTTCTTC. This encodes CASSFWTSAYNEQFF.

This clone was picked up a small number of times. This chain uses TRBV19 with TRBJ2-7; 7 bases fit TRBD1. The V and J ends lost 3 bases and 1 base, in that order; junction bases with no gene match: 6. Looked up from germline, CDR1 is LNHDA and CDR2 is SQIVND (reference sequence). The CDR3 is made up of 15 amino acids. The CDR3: CASSMKGAISYEQYF. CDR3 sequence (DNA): TGTGCCAGTAGTATGAAGGGGGCGATTTCCTACGAGCAGTACTTC.

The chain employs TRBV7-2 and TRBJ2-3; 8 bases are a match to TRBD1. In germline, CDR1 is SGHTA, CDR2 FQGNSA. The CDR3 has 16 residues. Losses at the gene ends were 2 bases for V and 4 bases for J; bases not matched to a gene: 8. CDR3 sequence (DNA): TGTGCCAGCAGCTTACAGGGGGCGACGGTCGCAGATACGCAGTATTTT. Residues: CASSLQGATVADTQYF.

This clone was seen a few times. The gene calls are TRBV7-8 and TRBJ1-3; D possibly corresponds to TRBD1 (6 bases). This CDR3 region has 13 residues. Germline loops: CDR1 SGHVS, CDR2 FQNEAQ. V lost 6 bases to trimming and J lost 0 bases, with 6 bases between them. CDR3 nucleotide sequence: TGTGCCAGCAGGGACAGCTCTGGAAACACCATATATTTT. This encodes CASRDSSGNTIYF. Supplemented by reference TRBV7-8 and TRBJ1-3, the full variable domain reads GAGVSQSPRYKVAKRGQDVALRCDPISGHVSLFWYQQALGQGPEFLTYFQNEAQLDKSGLPSDRFFAERPEGSVSTLKIQRTQQEDSAVYLCASRDSSGNTIYFGEGSWLTVV.

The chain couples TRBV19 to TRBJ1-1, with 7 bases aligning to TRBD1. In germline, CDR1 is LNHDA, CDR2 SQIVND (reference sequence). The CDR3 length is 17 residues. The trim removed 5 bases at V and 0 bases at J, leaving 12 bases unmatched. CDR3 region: CASSLKPGQPLNTEAFF. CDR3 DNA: TGTGCCAGTAGTCTCAAGCCGGGACAGCCTTTGAACACTGAAGCTTTCTTT.

This chain's CDR3 is CASSTYEAFF. In nucleotides, the CDR3 is TGTGCCAGCAGTACATACGAAGCTTTCTTT. The chain is built from TRBV2 and TRBJ1-1; D is uncertain. The CDR3 runs 10 residues. Deletions cut 5 bases from V and 8 bases from J, with 6 bases between. Germline V gene lookup returns CDR1 SNHLY and CDR2 FYNNEI. Variable domain in full (rest from reference TRBV2 and TRBJ1-1): EPEVTQTPSHQVTQMGQEVILRCVPISNHLYFYWYRQILGQKVEFLVSFYNNEISEKSEIFDDQFSVERPDGSNFTLKIRSTKLEDSAMYFCASSTYEAFFGQGTRLTVV.

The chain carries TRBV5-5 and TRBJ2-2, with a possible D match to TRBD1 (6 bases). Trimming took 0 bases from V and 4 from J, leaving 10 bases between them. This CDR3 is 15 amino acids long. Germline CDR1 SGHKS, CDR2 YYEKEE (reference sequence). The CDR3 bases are TGTGCCAGCAGCTTGGATCCAGGGGCCACCGGGGAGCTGTTTTTT. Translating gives CASSLDPGATGELFF.

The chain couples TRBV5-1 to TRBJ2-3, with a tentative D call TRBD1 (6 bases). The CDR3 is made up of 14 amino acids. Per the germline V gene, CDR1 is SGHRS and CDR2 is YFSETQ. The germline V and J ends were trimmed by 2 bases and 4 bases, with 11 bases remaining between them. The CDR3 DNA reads TGCGCCAGCAGCTTAAAGGACAGTTCAGATACGCAGTATTTT. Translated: CASSLKDSSDTQYF.

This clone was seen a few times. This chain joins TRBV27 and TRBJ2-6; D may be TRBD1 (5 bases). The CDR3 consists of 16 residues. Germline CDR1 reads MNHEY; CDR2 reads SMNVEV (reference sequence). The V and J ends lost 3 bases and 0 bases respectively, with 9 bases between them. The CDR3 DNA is TGTGCCAGCAGTTTCCTAGGGGCCTCTGGGGCCAACGTCCTGACTTTC. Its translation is CASSFLGASGANVLTF.

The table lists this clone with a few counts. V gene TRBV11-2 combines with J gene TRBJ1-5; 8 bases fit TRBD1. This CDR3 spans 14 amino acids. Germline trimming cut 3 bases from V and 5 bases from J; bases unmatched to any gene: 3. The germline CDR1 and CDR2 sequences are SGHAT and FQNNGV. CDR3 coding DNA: TGTGCCAGCAGCTTTGGACAGGGTGATCAGCCCCAGCATTTT. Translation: CASSFGQGDQPQHF.

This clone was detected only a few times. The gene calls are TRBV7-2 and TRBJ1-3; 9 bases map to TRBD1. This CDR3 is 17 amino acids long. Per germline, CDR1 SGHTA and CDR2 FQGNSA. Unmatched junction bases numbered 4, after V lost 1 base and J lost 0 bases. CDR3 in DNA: TGTGCCAGCAGCTTAGGCGGACAGGGGATCTCTGGAAACACCATATATTTT. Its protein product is CASSLGGQGISGNTIYF.

The DNA for the CDR3 is TGCAGCGTTGGTGCCGGGACTAGCGGGAGGACAGATACGCAGTATTTT. It is translated as CSVGAGTSGRTDTQYF. V usage is TRBV29-1 and J usage is TRBJ2-3; 15 nucleotides align to TRBD2. The CDR3 has 16 amino acids. The germline gives CDR1 SQVTM, CDR2 ANQGSEA. With 4 bases clipped from V and 3 bases from J, the junction kept 5 bases outside the gene matches.

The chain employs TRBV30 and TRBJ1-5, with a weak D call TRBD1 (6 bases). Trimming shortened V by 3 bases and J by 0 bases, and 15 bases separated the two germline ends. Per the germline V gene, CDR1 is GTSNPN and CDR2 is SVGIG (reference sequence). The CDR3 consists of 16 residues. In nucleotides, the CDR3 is TGTGCCTGGAGCGTTCAACAGGGTTATAGCAATCAGCCCCAGCATTTT. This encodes CAWSVQQGYSNQPQHF. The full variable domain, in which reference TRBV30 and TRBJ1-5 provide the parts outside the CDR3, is SQTIHQWPATLVQPVGSPLSLECTVEGTSNPNLYWYRQAAGRGLQLLFYSVGIGQISSEVPQNLSASRPQDRQFILSSKKLLLSDSGFYLCAWSVQQGYSNQPQHFGDGTRLSIL.

The CDR3 DNA reads TGTGCCAGCAGCCAAGAACGGCTAGAGTACGAGCAGTACTTC. Protein product: CASSQERLEYEQYF. V and J are TRBV4-2 and TRBJ2-7; no firm D call. Germline V gene lookup returns CDR1 LGHNA and CDR2 YNFKEQ. V shed 0 bases and J shed 4 bases, with 10 bases lying between them. This CDR3 is 14 amino acids long.